This T cell receptor (beta chain) appears in the sequencing data of a study of cytomegalovirus exposure and HLA in healthy donors. About the research overall: HLA-typed donors were the source of approximately 88 million unique TCRs held in an early data release. Study-wide results and limits: Most TCRs appeared rarely, but some public TCRs recurred in many donors. Three CMV-associated chains proved CMV antigen-specific in vitro. Segments of the TCR beta V type were, in most cases, productive about 87% or about 30% of the time in an earlier analysis.

About this clone itself: Its antigen remains unknown.

This CDR3 region has 13 residues. Germline lookup yields CDR1 SGHRS and CDR2 YFSETQ. V lost 0 bases and J 16 bases, leaving 17 bases between the germline ends. Primers for the PCR totalled 60 Vbeta and 13 Jbeta. Measured with immunoSEQ multiplex PCR; TCRdb has only the in-frame clones, and not every one. The sample lists roughly 43,000 clones; over 55% were seen once. This TCR was sampled from a human donor in good health. The V gene is TRBV5-1, the J gene TRBJ2-4; D may be TRBD1 (6 bases). Sequencing was carried out using PBMCs. DNA of the CDR3: TGCGCCAGCAGCTTGGAGGGAACGGGACACAGATACTTC. This sequence encodes CASSLEGTGHRYF.